The present T cell receptor beta chain was sequenced within a study of OX40 agonist ivuxolimab in advanced cancers. At the level of the study: Dose-escalation patients suffered from hepatocellular carcinoma, melanoma, renal cell or head and neck cancer. Overall study results and limits: Partial responders treated at 0.1-3.0 mg/kg exhibited clonal expansion among the lowest measured. Averaging showed that CD8+ T cells had more expanded clones than CD4+ did.

Peripheral blood came from all dose cohorts at three timepoints. As for this clone: What it binds is not known.

V dropped 5 bases and J dropped 2 bases, with 12 bases sitting between them. The CDR3 is 14 amino acids. Germline-derived CDR1 and CDR2 are MNHEY and SMNVEV (reference sequence). Libraries were prepared by immunoSEQ multiplex PCR; TCRdb keeps only in-frame clonotypes and omits some of them. The sample lists 50,000 to 75,000 clones; approximately 90% were seen once. This clonotype originated in an adult with an advanced solid tumor such as melanoma, head and neck, liver or kidney cancer. The V call is TRBV27, the J call TRBJ2-5, with D tentatively TRBD2 (6 bases). The material sequenced was CD4+ or CD8+ T cells sorted from blood, taken in a trial of the OX40 agonist ivuxolimab. CDR3 protein: CASSLSGTQETQYF. The CDR3 DNA reads TGTGCCAGCAGTCTTAGCGGAACGCAAGAGACCCAGTACTTC.